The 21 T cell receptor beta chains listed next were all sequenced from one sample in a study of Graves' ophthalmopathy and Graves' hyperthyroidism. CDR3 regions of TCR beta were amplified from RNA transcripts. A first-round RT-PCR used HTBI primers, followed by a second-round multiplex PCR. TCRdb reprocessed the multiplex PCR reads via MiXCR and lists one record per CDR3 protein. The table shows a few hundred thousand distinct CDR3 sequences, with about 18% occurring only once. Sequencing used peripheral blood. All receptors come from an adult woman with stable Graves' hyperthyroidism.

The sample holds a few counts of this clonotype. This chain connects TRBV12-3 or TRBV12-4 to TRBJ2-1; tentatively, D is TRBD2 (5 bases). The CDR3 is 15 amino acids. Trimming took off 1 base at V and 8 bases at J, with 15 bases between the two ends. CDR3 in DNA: TGTGCCAGCAGTTTAGGGTCGGGGTGGTCTGATGAGCAGTTCTTC. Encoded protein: CASSLGSGWSDEQFF.

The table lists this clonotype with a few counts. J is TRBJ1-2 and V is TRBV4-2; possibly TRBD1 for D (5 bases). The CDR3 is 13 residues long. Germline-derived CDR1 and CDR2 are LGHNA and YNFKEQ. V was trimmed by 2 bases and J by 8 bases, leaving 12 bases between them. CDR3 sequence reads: CASSQRERGGYTF. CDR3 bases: TGTGCCAGCAGCCAACGGGAAAGGGGCGGCTACACCTTC.

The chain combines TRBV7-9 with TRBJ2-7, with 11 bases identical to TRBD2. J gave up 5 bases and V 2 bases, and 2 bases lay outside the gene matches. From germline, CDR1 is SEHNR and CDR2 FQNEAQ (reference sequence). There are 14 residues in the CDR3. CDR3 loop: CASSLTSGRNEQYF. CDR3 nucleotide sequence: TGTGCCAGCAGCTTAACTAGCGGGAGAAACGAGCAGTACTTC.

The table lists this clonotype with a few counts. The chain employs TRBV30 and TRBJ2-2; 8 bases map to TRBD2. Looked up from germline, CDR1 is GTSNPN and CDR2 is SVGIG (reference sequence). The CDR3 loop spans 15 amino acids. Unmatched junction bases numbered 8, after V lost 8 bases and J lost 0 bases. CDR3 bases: TGTGCCGGCACTAGCGGAGAAGCGAACACCGGGGAGCTGTTTTTT. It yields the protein CAGTSGEANTGELFF.

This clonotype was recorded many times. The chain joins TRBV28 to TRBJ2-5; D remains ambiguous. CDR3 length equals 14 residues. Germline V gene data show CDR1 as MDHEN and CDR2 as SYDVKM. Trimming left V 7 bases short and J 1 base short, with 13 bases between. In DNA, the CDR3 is TGTGCCAGCATAAGTCATTGGGGCCAAGAGACCCAGTACTTC. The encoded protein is CASISHWGQETQYF. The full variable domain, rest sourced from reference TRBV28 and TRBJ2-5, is DVKVTQSSRYLVKRTGEKVFLECVQDMDHENMFWYRQDPGLGLRLIYFSYDVKMKEKGDIPEGYSVSREKKERFSLILESASTNQTSMYLCASISHWGQETQYFGPGTRLLVL.

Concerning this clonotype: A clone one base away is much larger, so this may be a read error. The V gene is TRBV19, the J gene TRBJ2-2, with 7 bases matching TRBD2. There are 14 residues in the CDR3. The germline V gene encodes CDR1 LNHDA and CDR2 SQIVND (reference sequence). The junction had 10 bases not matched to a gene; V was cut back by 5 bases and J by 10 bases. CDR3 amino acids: CASSFEGRAEELFF. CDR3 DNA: TGTGCCAGTAGTTTCGAGGGGAGGGCCGAGGAGCTGTTTTTT. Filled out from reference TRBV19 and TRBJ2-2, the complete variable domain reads DGGITQSPKYLFRKEGQNVTLSCEQNLNHDAMYWYRQDPGQGLRLIYYSQIVNDFQKGDIAEGYSVSREKKESFPLTVTSAQKNPTAFYLCASSFEGRAEELFFGEGSRLTVL.

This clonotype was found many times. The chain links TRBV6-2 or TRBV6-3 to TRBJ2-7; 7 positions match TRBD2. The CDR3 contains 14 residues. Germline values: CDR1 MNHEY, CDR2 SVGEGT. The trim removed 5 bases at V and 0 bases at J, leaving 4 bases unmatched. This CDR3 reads CASSPPGGSYEQYF. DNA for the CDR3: TGTGCCAGCAGTCCACCGGGGGGCTCCTACGAGCAGTACTTC.

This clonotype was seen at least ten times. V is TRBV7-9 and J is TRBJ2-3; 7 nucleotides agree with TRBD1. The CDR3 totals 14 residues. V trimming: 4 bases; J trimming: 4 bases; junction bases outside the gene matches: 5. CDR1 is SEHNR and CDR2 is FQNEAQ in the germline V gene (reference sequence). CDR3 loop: CASSSRQGADTQYF. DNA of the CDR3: TGTGCCAGCAGCTCCCGACAGGGCGCAGATACGCAGTATTTT.

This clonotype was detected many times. The CDR3 is CASSLSPNTEAFF. The CDR3 region has the DNA TGTGCCAGCTCCCTGTCCCCGAACACTGAAGCTTTCTTT. V is TRBV12-3 or TRBV12-4 and J is TRBJ1-1; D remains ambiguous. There are 13 residues in the CDR3. V was cut by 8 bases and J by 1 base, with 11 bases left in between.

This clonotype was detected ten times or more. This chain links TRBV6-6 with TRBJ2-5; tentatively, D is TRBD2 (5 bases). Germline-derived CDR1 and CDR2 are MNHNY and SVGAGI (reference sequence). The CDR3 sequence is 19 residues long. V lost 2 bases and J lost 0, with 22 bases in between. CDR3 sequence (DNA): TGTGCCAGCAGTTACCGGCCGACGCGCCATTGGAGGTACCAAGAGACCCAGTACTTC. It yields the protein CASSYRPTRHWRYQETQYF.

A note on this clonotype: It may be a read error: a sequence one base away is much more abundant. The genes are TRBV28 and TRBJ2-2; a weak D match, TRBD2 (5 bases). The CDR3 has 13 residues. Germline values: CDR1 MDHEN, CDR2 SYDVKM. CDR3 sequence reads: CASISTNTGELCF. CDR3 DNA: TGTGCCAGCATATCTACGAACACCGGGGAGCTGTGTTTT.

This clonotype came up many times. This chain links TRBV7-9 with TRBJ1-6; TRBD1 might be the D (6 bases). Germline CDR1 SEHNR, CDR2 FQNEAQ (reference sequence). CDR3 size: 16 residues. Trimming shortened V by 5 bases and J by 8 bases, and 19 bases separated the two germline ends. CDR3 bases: TGTGCCAGCAGCCCGAGGACAGCGCCGTGGGATTCACCCCTCCACTTT. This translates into CASSPRTAPWDSPLHF.

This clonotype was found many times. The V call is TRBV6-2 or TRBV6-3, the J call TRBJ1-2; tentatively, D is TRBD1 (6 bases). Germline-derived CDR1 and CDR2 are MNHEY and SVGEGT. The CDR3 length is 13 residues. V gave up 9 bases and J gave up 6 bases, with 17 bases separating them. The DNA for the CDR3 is TGTGCCAGTAGTACCCAGGGGAGGGATGGCTACACCTTC. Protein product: CASSTQGRDGYTF.

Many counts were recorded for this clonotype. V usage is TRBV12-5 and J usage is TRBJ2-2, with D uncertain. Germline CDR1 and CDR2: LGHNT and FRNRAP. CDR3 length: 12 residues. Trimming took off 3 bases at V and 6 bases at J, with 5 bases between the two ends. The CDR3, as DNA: TGTGCTAGTGGTTTAGTTCCCGGGGAGCTGTTTTTT. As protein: CASGLVPGELFF.

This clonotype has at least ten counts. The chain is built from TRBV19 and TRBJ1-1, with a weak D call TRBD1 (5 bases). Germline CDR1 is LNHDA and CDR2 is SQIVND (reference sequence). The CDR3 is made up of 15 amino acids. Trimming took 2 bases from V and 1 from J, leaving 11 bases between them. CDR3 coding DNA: TGTGCCAGTAGTATATACGGGGCTACGAACACTGAAGCTTTCTTT. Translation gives CASSIYGATNTEAFF.

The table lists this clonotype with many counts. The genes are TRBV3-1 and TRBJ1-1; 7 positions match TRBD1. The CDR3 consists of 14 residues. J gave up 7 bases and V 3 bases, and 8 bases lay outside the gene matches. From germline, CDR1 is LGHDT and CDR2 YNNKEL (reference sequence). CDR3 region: CASSHRQGLGEAFF. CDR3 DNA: TGTGCCAGCAGCCACAGACAGGGATTGGGTGAAGCTTTCTTT.

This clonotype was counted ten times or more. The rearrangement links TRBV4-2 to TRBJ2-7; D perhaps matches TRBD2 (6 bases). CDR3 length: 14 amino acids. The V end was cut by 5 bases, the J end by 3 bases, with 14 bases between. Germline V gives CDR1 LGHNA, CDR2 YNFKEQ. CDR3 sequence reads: CASSGVGSGYEQYF. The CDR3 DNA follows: TGTGCCAGCAGCGGGGTGGGTAGCGGCTACGAGCAGTACTTC.

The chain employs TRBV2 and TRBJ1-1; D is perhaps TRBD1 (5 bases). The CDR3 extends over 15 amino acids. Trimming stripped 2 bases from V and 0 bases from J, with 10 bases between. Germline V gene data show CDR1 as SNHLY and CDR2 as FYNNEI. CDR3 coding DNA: TGTGCCAGCAGTGAAATTACAGGAGTGAACACTGAAGCTTTCTTT. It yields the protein CASSEITGVNTEAFF. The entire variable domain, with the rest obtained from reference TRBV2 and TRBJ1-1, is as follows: EPEVTQTPSHQVTQMGQEVILRCVPISNHLYFYWYRQILGQKVEFLVSFYNNEISEKSEIFDDQFSVERPDGSNFTLKIRSTKLEDSAMYFCASSEITGVNTEAFFGQGTRLTVV.

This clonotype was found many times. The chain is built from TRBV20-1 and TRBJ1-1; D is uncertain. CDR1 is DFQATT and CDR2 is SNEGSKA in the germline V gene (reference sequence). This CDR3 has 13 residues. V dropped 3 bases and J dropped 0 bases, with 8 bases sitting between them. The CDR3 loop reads CSASGQLNTEAFF. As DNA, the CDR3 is TGCAGTGCTAGCGGTCAGTTGAACACTGAAGCTTTCTTT.

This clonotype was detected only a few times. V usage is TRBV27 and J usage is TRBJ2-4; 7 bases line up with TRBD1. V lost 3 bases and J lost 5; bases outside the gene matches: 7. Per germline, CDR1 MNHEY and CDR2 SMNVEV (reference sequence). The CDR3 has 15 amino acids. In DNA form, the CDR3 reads TGTGCCAGCAGTTTCCTGGGACAGAAGCAAAACATTCAGTACTTC. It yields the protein CASSFLGQKQNIQYF.

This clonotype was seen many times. In DNA, the CDR3 is TGTGCCAGTAGTGATCGGGATACGCAGTATTTT. Protein sequence: CASSDRDTQYF. This chain connects TRBV19 to TRBJ2-3; D remains unclear. The germline CDR1 and CDR2 sequences are LNHDA and SQIVND (reference sequence). This CDR3 contains 11 residues. The germline V and J ends were trimmed by 5 bases and 6 bases, with 6 bases remaining between them.